This TCR beta chain came from a study of T cell clones after liver transplantation. TCRdb keeps only in-frame clones here, not all; method: immunoSEQ multiplex PCR. The sample shows nearly 25,000 clones, about 70% of them seen only once. Trimming pared 5 bases from V and 9 bases from J, leaving 17 bases between. Per the germline V gene, CDR1 is SGHNT and CDR2 is YENEEA. The CDR3 extends over 14 amino acids. The chain is built from TRBV11-3 and TRBJ2-1; tentatively, D is TRBD1 or TRBD2 (5 bases each). The sequences come from CD4+ T cells from blood, collected before liver transplant. The sequence was obtained from a human donor who received a liver transplant. The CDR3 region is CASSPQAGGGEQFF. In nucleotides, the CDR3 is TGTGCCAGCAGCCCCCAGGCTGGGGGTGGTGAGCAGTTCTTC.